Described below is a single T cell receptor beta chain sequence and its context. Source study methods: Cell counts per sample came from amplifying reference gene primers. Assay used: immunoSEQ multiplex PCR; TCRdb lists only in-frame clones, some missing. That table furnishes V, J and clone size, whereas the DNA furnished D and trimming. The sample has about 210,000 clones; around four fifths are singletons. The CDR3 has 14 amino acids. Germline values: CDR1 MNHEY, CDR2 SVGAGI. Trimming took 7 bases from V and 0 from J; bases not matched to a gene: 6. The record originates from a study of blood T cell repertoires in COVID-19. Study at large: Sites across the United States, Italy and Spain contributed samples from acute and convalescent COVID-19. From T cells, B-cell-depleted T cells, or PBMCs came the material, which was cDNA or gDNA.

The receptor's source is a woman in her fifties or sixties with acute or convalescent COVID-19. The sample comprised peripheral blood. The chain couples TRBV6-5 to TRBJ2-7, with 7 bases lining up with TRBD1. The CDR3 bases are TGTGCCAGCAATACACAGGGGCGCTCCTACGAGCAGTACTTC. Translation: CASNTQGRSYEQYF.